The clone carrying this T cell receptor (beta chain) was recorded a few times. The sample belongs to a study of T cells in Graves' hyperthyroidism and ophthalmopathy. Study-level background: Peripheral blood was drawn at first diagnosis, prior to all treatment.

CDR3 size: 13 residues. Trimming removed 8 bases from V and 3 bases from J, with 10 bases in between. Germline V gene data show CDR1 as MNHEY and CDR2 as SMNVEV (reference sequence). Authors of the study amplified TCR beta CDR3 regions from RNA transcripts. The HTBI primer set was used in a first-round RT-PCR of the TCR CDR3. TCRdb called the multiplex PCR reads again in MiXCR, with one record for every CDR3 protein. The profile shows around 300,000 distinct CDR3 sequences, roughly 20% of them singletons. The sample comprised blood. This TCR came from a man aged 30 to 39 with Graves' ophthalmopathy. This chain connects TRBV27 to TRBJ2-2; D might be TRBD2 (6 bases). This chain's CDR3 is CASGTVDTGELFF. Here the CDR3 DNA reads TGTGCCAGCGGGACTGTTGACACCGGGGAGCTGTTTTTT.